The TCR beta chain under discussion was sequenced for a study of T cells in Graves' hyperthyroidism and ophthalmopathy. Study-wide findings and caveats: Model output signaled ophthalmopathy a median about 6.3 months ahead of onset.

Concerning this clonotype itself: Its antigen is still unknown.

If no ophthalmopathy progression occurred within 18 months, Graves' hyperthyroidism was stable. The study left out patients who had uncontrolled infection, other autoimmune disease, pregnancy or lactation. This CDR3 region has 15 residues. V was clipped by 8 bases and J by 0 bases, with 17 bases between them. Germline lookup yields CDR1 SGHVS and CDR2 FNYEAQ. RNA transcripts were the template for amplifying TCR beta CDR3 regions. An initial round of RT-PCR targeting the TCR CDR3 relied on the HTBI primer set. TCRdb used MiXCR to reprocess the multiplex PCR reads, holding one entry per CDR3 protein. The table includes 560,000 or so distinct CDR3 sequences, around 46% detected once.

The sequenced material came from peripheral blood or thyroid tissue (not recorded which). The receptor's source is a woman younger than 35 with Graves' hyperthyroidism. The rearrangement uses TRBV7-6 and TRBJ2-7; D may be TRBD1 (5 bases). The CDR3 here is CASSLDSLVSYEQYF. The DNA of the CDR3 is TGTGCCAGCTCACTTGACAGTCTAGTCTCCTACGAGCAGTACTTC.